This is a list of T cell receptor beta chains from one sample in a study of CD8 T cell repertoires and HIV-1 epitope variants. TCRdb's copy holds only in-frame clones and misses some; the assay was immunoSEQ multiplex PCR. This sample has roughly 5,100 clones, with roughly two thirds found just once. Their antigen targets remain unknown. Sequenced sample: cultured CD8+ T cells derived from PBMCs. Every receptor here comes from a male donor with HIV. Both conserved end residues are part of each CDR3. A D gene is named only where the DNA matches it firmly. Clone sizes are given selectively: once, few, many, or a class where the clone is expanded.

TRBV27	.	.	TRBJ2-7	TGTGCCAGCAGTCCCGGGTCAGGGGCCTACGAGCAGTACTTC	CASSPGSGAYEQYF
TRBV28	.	.	TRBJ2-7	TGTGCCAGCAGCCTTGATACATCGGGCGAGCAGTACTTC	CASSLDTSGEQYF
TRBV5-5	.	.	TRBJ1-4	TGTGCCAGCAGCTCCGGGACAACTAATGAAAAACTGTTTTTT	CASSSGTTNEKLFF
TRBV5-4	once	.	TRBJ2-3	TGTGCCAGCAGCTTCGAGGGGACAGATACGCAGTATTTT	CASSFEGTDTQYF
TRBV4-3	.	TRBD2	TRBJ2-2	TGCGCCAGCAGCCAAGAACTAGCGGGGACGAACACCGGGGAGCTGTTTTTT	CASSQELAGTNTGELFF
TRBV4-1	.	TRBD1	TRBJ2-6	TGCGCCAGCAGCCATTACAGGGGGCCGGGTGGGGCCAACGTCCTGACTTTC	CASSHYRGPGGANVLTF
TRBV7-8	.	.	TRBJ1-2	TGTGCCAGCAGCCCCCCGGACAGTAAACCATATGGCTACACCTTC	CASSPPDSKPYGYTF
TRBV7-9	.	.	TRBJ1-2	TGTGCCAGCAGCTACCCAACGACGGGGACTTATGGCTACACCTTC	CASSYPTTGTYGYTF
TRBV18	few	.	TRBJ2-7	TGTGCCAGCTCACCACAGTTTGGGCAGGGGCCCTACGAGCAGTACTTC	CASSPQFGQGPYEQYF
TRBV5-1	once	.	TRBJ2-2	TGCGCCAGCAGCTTGTACGGGAACACCGGGGAGCTGTTTTTT	CASSLYGNTGELFF
TRBV25-1	.	.	TRBJ2-5	TGTGCCAGCAGTGAATACGATACAGGGGACTCAGGAACCCAGTACTTC	CASSEYDTGDSGTQYF
TRBV4-3	.	.	TRBJ1-4	TGCGCCAGCAGCCTGGGGTCAGGGGTTCGGGAAAAACTGTTTTTT	CASSLGSGVREKLFF
TRBV28	.	TRBD2	TRBJ2-5	TGTGCCAGCGTTAGTCCTAGCGGCCACGTTCAAGAGACCCAGTACTTC	CASVSPSGHVQETQYF
TRBV6-5	large	.	TRBJ1-1	TGTGCCAGCAGTTACTTGGATATGAACACTGAAGCTTTCTTT	CASSYLDMNTEAFF